What follows are 32 T cell receptor beta chains derived from one specimen sequenced in a study of blood T cell repertoires in COVID-19. Here immunoSEQ multiplex PCR was the method, and the copy in TCRdb shows in-frame clones only, minus some. The data hold about 170,000 clones, with 79% observed a single time. Sample: PBMCs or T cells enriched from blood (not recorded which). The receptor set was obtained from an older woman in a cohort exposed to, infected with or recovered from COVID-19 (not recorded which).

J is TRBJ1-3 and V is TRBV27; a weak D match, TRBD1 (5 bases). The CDR3 runs to 14 residues. Trimming pared 5 bases from V and 1 base from J, leaving 9 bases between. Germline V gene data show CDR1 as MNHEY and CDR2 as SMNVEV (reference sequence). The CDR3 is CASSQGRSGNTIYF. The CDR3 DNA follows: TGTGCCAGCAGTCAGGGTCGGTCTGGAAACACCATATATTTT.

The chain couples TRBV14 to TRBJ1-6, with no clear D. The V and J ends lost 8 bases and 9 bases respectively, with 11 bases between them. CDR3 length equals 12 residues. Germline CDR1 SGHDN, CDR2 FVKESK. CDR3 nucleotides: TGTGCCAGCCGAGCTACGGGTTCACCCCTCCACTTT. As protein: CASRATGSPLHF. Complete variable domain (other parts from reference TRBV14 and TRBJ1-6): EAGVTQFPSHSVIEKGQTVTLRCDPISGHDNLYWYRRVMGKEIKFLLHFVKESKQDESGMPNNRFLAERTGGTYSTLKVQPAELEDSGVYFCASRATGSPLHFGNGTRLTVT.

V gene TRBV9 combines with J gene TRBJ1-2; 7 bases align to TRBD1. The CDR3 loop spans 15 amino acids. Germline CDR1 SGDLS, CDR2 YYNGEE. V lost 0 bases, J lost 2 bases, and 4 bases stayed unmatched. The CDR3 loop is CASSVGGTVNYGYTF. The CDR3 DNA is TGTGCCAGCAGCGTAGGAGGGACAGTAAACTATGGCTACACCTTC.

The chain is built from TRBV7-6 and TRBJ2-7; 10 bases line up with TRBD2. With V trimmed by 2 bases and J by 0 bases, 4 bases remained unmatched. There are 16 residues in the CDR3. CDR1 is SGHVS, CDR2 FNYEAQ, per germline. The CDR3 protein is CASSLRTSGYSYEQYF. The DNA for the CDR3 is TGTGCCAGCAGCTTACGGACTAGCGGATACTCCTACGAGCAGTACTTC.

This chain joins TRBV9 and TRBJ2-1; 8 nucleotides agree with TRBD2. From germline, CDR1 is SGDLS and CDR2 YYNGEE. V gave up 1 base and J gave up 5 bases; unmatched junction bases: 5. This CDR3 contains 15 residues. The CDR3: CASSVRGAGDNEQFF. CDR3 bases: TGTGCCAGCAGCGTAAGGGGAGCGGGGGACAATGAGCAGTTCTTC.

V is TRBV3-1 (or the pseudogene TRBV3-2) and J is TRBJ1-5; no reliable D call. Per germline, CDR1 LGHDT and CDR2 YNNKEL (reference sequence). Between the trimmed V and J ends, which lost 1 base and 3 bases, there was a span of 4 bases. The CDR3 is 13 residues long. As DNA, the CDR3 is TGTGCCAGCAGCCAAGCCTCCAATCAGCCCCAGCATTTT. Translation gives CASSQASNQPQHF.

The J gene is TRBJ1-2, the V gene TRBV7-9; D is possibly TRBD1 (6 bases). CDR3 size: 12 residues. Trimming cost V 5 bases and J 4 bases, with 8 bases left between them. CDR1 and CDR2 from the germline V gene are SEHNR and FQNEAQ (reference sequence). The DNA of the CDR3 is TGTGCCAGCAGCCGAGGGGGCTATGGCTACACCTTC. Residues: CASSRGGYGYTF.

A single count supports this clone. The J gene is TRBJ1-6, the V gene TRBV18; the D gene is possibly TRBD1 (6 bases). CDR1 is KGHSH and CDR2 is LQKENI in the germline V gene. CDR3 length: 15 amino acids. The V gene lost 6 bases and the J gene lost 5 bases, with 14 bases spanning the gap. For the CDR3, the DNA is TGTGCCAGCTCCCCTGAGGGGGGGCATAATTCACCCCTCCACTTT. This codes for CASSPEGGHNSPLHF.

The V and J genes are TRBV28 and TRBJ2-1; 7 bases align to TRBD2. From germline, CDR1 is MDHEN and CDR2 SYDVKM. V lost 4 bases and J lost 7; bases outside the gene matches: 4. The CDR3 has 13 residues. CDR3 protein: CASSSPGGNEQFF. The CDR3 nucleotides read TGTGCCAGCAGTTCCCCCGGGGGGAATGAGCAGTTCTTC.

The V and J genes are TRBV27 and TRBJ2-5; maybe TRBD1 (6 bases). Per the germline V gene, CDR1 is MNHEY and CDR2 is SMNVEV (reference sequence). Trimming pared 6 bases from V and 5 bases from J, leaving 19 bases between. The CDR3 is 15 residues long. The CDR3 here is CASSVRSLDRETQYF. The CDR3 DNA follows: TGTGCCAGCAGCGTACGGAGTCTCGACAGGGAGACCCAGTACTTC.

V and J are TRBV6-1 and TRBJ1-6; a weak D match, TRBD1 (6 bases). Trimming left V 4 bases short and J 7 bases short, with 23 bases between. There are 18 residues in the CDR3. Germline V gene sequence: CDR1 MNHNS, CDR2 SASEGT. The CDR3 loop is CASSVRFSTGIDNSPLHF. CDR3 coding DNA: TGTGCCAGCAGTGTTCGTTTTTCAACAGGGATAGACAATTCACCCCTCCACTTT.

V and J are TRBV11-1 and TRBJ2-1; 7 nucleotides agree with TRBD2. The V segment lost 6 bases and the J segment 5 bases; nucleotides outside the gene matches: 13. Germline CDR1 is SGHAT and CDR2 is FQDESV (reference sequence). The CDR3 totals 16 residues. CDR3 DNA: TGTGCCAGCAGTTCCCCTAGCGGATCATGGGACAATGAGCAGTTCTTC. Its translation is CASSSPSGSWDNEQFF.

This chain uses TRBV7-2 with TRBJ2-2; 7 nucleotides match TRBD1. The germline V gene encodes CDR1 SGHTA and CDR2 FQGNSA. This CDR3 spans 15 amino acids. J was trimmed by 4 bases and V by 6 bases; bases with no gene match: 8. The CDR3 coding sequence is TGTGCCAGCAGGAGGAGAGGGGGCGGCACCGGGGAGCTGTTTTTT. Amino acids: CASRRRGGGTGELFF.

J is TRBJ2-1 and V is TRBV30, with 8 bases identical to TRBD2. V lost 4 bases and J lost 2; bases outside the gene matches: 4. CDR1 GTSNPN and CDR2 SVGIG come from the germline V gene (reference sequence). The CDR3 spans 14 residues. DNA of the CDR3: TGTGCCTGGAATCGGGAGGGCCCCTACAATGAGCAGTTCTTC. Protein sequence: CAWNREGPYNEQFF.

Points on this clone: A junction end diverges from the germline sequence, so it may reflect a read error. This chain's CDR3 is CASSSGAGGPKTGELFF. The CDR3, as DNA: TGTGCCAGCAGTTCCGGAGCGGGAGGGCCGAAGACCGGGGAGCTGTTTTTT. V is TRBV28 and J is TRBJ2-2; 10 bases line up with TRBD2. This CDR3 has 17 amino acids. Germline-derived CDR1 and CDR2 are MDHEN and SYDVKM.

The rearrangement joins TRBV28 to TRBJ1-6, with a tentative D call TRBD1 (6 bases). This CDR3 has 16 residues. The germline gives CDR1 MDHEN, CDR2 SYDVKM. V was clipped by 5 bases and J by 3 bases, with 14 bases between them. The CDR3 region has the DNA TGTGCCAGCAGTGAGGGAGGGGGGCACTATAATTCACCCCTCCACTTT. Its protein is CASSEGGGHYNSPLHF.

This chain connects TRBV21-1 to TRBJ2-1; the DNA was not used to check the table's D call, TRBD1. TRBV21-1 is a pseudogene. The CDR3 spans 17 residues. The CDR3 here is CASSANRQGAFFGEQFF. The CDR3 bases are TGTGCCAGCAGCGCCAACCGTCAGGGGGCGTTTTTCGGTGAGCAGTTCTTC.

This rearrangement joins TRBV7-9 to TRBJ2-7; 12 bases line up with TRBD2. This CDR3 contains 15 residues. CDR1 and CDR2 (germline): SEHNR, FQNEAQ (reference sequence). V shed 2 bases and J 4 bases; nucleotides not matched to a gene: 3. The CDR3 DNA sequence: TGTGCCAGCAGCTTATCCGGGACTAGCGGGTACGAGCAGTACTTC. Translation gives CASSLSGTSGYEQYF.

This chain joins TRBV11-2 and TRBJ2-1, with 8 bases lining up with TRBD2. The V gene end was trimmed by 5 bases and the J gene end by 2 bases; junction bases not matched to a gene: 5. Germline-derived CDR1 and CDR2 are SGHAT and FQNNGV. This CDR3 has 15 amino acids. The chain's CDR3 is CASSAGTRAYNEQFF. The DNA for the CDR3 is TGTGCCAGCAGCGCCGGGACTAGAGCCTACAATGAGCAGTTCTTC.

CDR3 sequence: CSVGHGTDTQYF. In DNA form, the CDR3 reads TGCAGCGTTGGGCACGGCACAGATACGCAGTATTTT. The V and J genes are TRBV29-1 and TRBJ2-3; D is undetermined. The ends were cut back, 4 bases at V and 1 base at J, with 6 bases in the middle. Germline V CDR1 and CDR2: SQVTM, ANQGSEA. The CDR3 extends over 12 amino acids.

The chain carries TRBV28 and TRBJ1-1; no definite D call. The V gene lost 6 bases and the J gene lost 0 bases, with 14 bases spanning the gap. Germline V gene lookup returns CDR1 MDHEN and CDR2 SYDVKM. The CDR3 is 15 amino acids. CDR3 sequence reads: CASSSPAGLNTEAFF. The CDR3 coding sequence is TGTGCCAGCAGCTCCCCCGCGGGTCTGAACACTGAAGCTTTCTTT.

The chain links TRBV27 to TRBJ2-7; 8 nucleotides align to TRBD2. The germline V gene has CDR1 MNHEY and CDR2 SMNVEV (reference sequence). This CDR3 contains 14 residues. Trimming at V came to 3 bases and at J to 6 bases, leaving 7 bases not matched to a gene. CDR3 nucleotide sequence: TGTGCCAGCAGTTTCAGCGGGAGCGGGGGCGAGCAGTACTTC. Residues: CASSFSGSGGEQYF.

The gene calls are TRBV2 and TRBJ2-1; possible D gene TRBD2, 6 bases. This CDR3 spans 14 amino acids. Trimming took 7 bases from V and 4 from J, leaving 14 bases between them. Germline V gene data show CDR1 as SNHLY and CDR2 as FYNNEI. In DNA, the CDR3 is TGTGCCAGCACCCAGGAGGGCCAATACAATGAGCAGTTCTTC. Protein product: CASTQEGQYNEQFF. Full variable domain (missing parts from reference TRBV2 and TRBJ2-1): EPEVTQTPSHQVTQMGQEVILRCVPISNHLYFYWYRQILGQKVEFLVSFYNNEISEKSEIFDDQFSVERPDGSNFTLKIRSTKLEDSAMYFCASTQEGQYNEQFFGPGTRLTVL.

This chain connects TRBV3-1 (or the pseudogene TRBV3-2) to TRBJ2-5; no clear D gene. CDR1 is LGHDT and CDR2 is YNNKEL in the germline V gene (reference sequence). V lost 0 bases to trimming and J lost 5 bases, with 4 bases between them. This CDR3 spans 12 amino acids. The CDR3 sequence is CASSQDRETQYF. CDR3 coding DNA: TGTGCCAGCAGCCAAGATCGGGAGACCCAGTACTTC.

The V and J genes are TRBV6-1 and TRBJ1-4; no clear D. Germline CDR1 and CDR2: MNHNS and SASEGT. Deletions cut 2 bases from V and 6 bases from J, with 19 bases between. CDR3 length: 17 residues. The CDR3 spells CASSERGKFGKHEKLFF. CDR3 nucleotides: TGTGCCAGCAGTGAACGAGGTAAGTTCGGGAAGCATGAAAAACTGTTTTTT.

The chain carries TRBV5-1 and TRBJ2-1; weak D call: TRBD1 (6 bases). The CDR3 has 16 residues. V was pared by 1 base and J by 4 bases, with 15 bases between. The V gene's germline CDR1 is SGHRS and CDR2 YFSETQ. The CDR3 region is CASSLMVTGSYNEQFF. Here the CDR3 DNA reads TGCGCCAGCAGCTTGATGGTCACAGGGAGTTACAATGAGCAGTTCTTC.

Written as DNA, the CDR3 is TGTGCCACCAGCAGAGATCCGTTAGGGGTAACCGATGAGCAGTTCTTC. Encoded protein: CATSRDPLGVTDEQFF. The chain uses TRBV15 and TRBJ2-1, with D possibly TRBD1 on 5 matching bases. This CDR3 spans 16 amino acids. Germline loops: CDR1 LNHNV, CDR2 YYDKDF (reference sequence). The V and J ends lost 0 bases and 8 bases respectively, with 17 bases between them.

This chain uses TRBV18 with TRBJ2-5; TRBD2 matches 9 bases. Germline trimming cut 1 base from V and 0 bases from J; bases unmatched to any gene: 3. This CDR3 comprises 16 residues. Germline loops: CDR1 KGHSH, CDR2 LQKENI. CDR3 nucleotide sequence: TGTGCCAGCTCACCACGACTAGCGGCGTACCAAGAGACCCAGTACTTC. Translated, it gives CASSPRLAAYQETQYF.

This clone was seen only a few times. This sequence joins TRBV18 and TRBJ1-5; the D gene is possibly TRBD1 (5 bases). This CDR3 spans 15 amino acids. Germline V CDR1 and CDR2: KGHSH, LQKENI. Trimming removed 3 bases from V and 8 bases from J, with 17 bases in between. The CDR3 spells CASSPTGGSVEPQHF. CDR3 nucleotides: TGTGCCAGCTCACCCACGGGGGGGAGCGTGGAGCCCCAGCATTTT.

V gene TRBV11-3 combines with J gene TRBJ1-1; TRBD1 matches 8 bases. The germline V gene has CDR1 SGHNT and CDR2 YENEEA. With 1 base clipped from V and 4 bases from J, the junction kept 11 bases outside the gene matches. The CDR3 sequence is 17 residues long. The CDR3, as DNA: TGTGCCAGCAGCTTAGGGGGACGGACAGGGAAAGGCACTGAAGCTTTCTTT. Protein product: CASSLGGRTGKGTEAFF.

This clone was recorded many times. The chain combines TRBV11-2 with TRBJ2-5; D is possibly TRBD2 (7 bases). Trimming removed 6 bases from V and 5 bases from J, with 19 bases in between. This CDR3 is 15 amino acids long. CDR1 and CDR2 from the germline V gene are SGHAT and FQNNGV. The CDR3 loop reads CASSDARGASETQYF. The DNA of the CDR3 is TGTGCCAGCAGTGACGCCCGGGGGGCTTCGGAGACCCAGTACTTC.

The rearrangement links TRBV4-1 to TRBJ2-6; 7 bases are a match to TRBD2. The germline V gene encodes CDR1 MGHRA and CDR2 YSYEKL. The CDR3 is 17 residues long. Losses at the gene ends were 6 bases for V and 0 bases for J; bases not matched to a gene: 8. The CDR3 DNA reads as TGCGCCAGCAGGACCCCGGGCGGGAGCTCTGGGGCCAACGTCCTGACTTTC. It specifies CASRTPGGSSGANVLTF.